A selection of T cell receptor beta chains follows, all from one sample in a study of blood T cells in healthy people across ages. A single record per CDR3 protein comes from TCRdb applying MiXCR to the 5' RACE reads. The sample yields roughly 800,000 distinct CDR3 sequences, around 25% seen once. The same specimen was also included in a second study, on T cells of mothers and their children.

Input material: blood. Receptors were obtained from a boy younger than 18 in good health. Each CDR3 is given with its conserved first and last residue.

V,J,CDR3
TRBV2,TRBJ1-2,CASSAEQSNYGYTF
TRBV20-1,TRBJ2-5,CSAPLLGETQYF
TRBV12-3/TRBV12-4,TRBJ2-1,CASSQRYGSSYNEQFF
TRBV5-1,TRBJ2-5,CASSPRGNGGETQYF
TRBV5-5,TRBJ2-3,CASSLARPERTDTQYF
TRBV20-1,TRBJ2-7,CSARDLTYEQYF
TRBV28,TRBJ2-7,CASSLWGGLRLNLDEQYF
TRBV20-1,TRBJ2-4,CSALFIGGLKNIQYF
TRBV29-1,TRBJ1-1,CSVDEGIATEAFF
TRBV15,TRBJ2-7,CATSREGQGAREQYF
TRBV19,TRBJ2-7,CASSIDARAYEQYF
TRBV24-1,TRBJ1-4,CATRAPWEKLFF
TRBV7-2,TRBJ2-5,CASSLGAGGRTETQYF
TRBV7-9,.,CASSGSGGQGHEQYF
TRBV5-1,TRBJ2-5,CASSSRPGPETQYF
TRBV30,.,CAWSVPRLSPLGDEQFF
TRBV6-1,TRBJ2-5,CASIKEKETQYF
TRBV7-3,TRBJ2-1,CASSPRGAGGHNEQFF
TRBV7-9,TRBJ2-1,CASSLWGLRYNEQFF
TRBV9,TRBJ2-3,CASSHLGAPTDTQYF
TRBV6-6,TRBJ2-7,CASSYGQTYEQYF
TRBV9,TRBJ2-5,CASSVEPGGPREFF
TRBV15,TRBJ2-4,CATSRGSSGQGLLAKNIQYF
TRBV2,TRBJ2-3,CASMTGGGTDTQYF
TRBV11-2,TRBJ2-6,CASSFFPGQISGANVLTF
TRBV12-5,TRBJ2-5,CASGLMTARGAETQYF
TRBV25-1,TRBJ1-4,CASRSLAGGKLFF
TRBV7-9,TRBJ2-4,CASSVDRENIQYF
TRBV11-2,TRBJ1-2,CASSLVQTVYGYTF
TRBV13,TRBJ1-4,CASSPRASNEELFF
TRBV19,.,CASSSEGLNEQYF
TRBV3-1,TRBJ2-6,CASSQLAGGTGANVLTF
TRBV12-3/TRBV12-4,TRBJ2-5,CASSPQAGGARETQYF
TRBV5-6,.,CASSLNYIQETQYF
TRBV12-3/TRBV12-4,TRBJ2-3,CASSFSPGGADTQYF
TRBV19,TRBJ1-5,CTSNQGGVGQPQHF
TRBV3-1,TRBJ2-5,CASSTGEKETQYF
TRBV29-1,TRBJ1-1,CSVAPGPRRVNTEALF
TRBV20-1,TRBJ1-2,CSARDEGEGGGYGYTF
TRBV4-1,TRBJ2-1,CASSQALIVNEQFF
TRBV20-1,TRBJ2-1,CSARHTGGGTYNEQFF
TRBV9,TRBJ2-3,CASSTGRFTDTQYF
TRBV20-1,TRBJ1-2,CSASDLNYGYTF
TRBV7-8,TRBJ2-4,CASSFTGDRETKNIQYF
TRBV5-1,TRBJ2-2,CASRTSGGPTGELFF
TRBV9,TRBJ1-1,CASSVEGNTPEAFF
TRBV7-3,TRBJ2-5,CASSSLGEQETQYF
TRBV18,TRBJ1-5,CASSIGHASNQPQHF
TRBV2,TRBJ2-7,CASSERGSYYEQYF
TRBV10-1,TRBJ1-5,CASFPLKGRQPQHF
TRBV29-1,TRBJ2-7,CSVWEEGYEQYF
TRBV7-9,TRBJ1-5,CASSPQGATMPQHF
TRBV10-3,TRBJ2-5,CAINSQGQETQYF
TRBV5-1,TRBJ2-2,CASSLGGSLGELFF
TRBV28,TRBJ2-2,CASNNPGSNTGELFF